Below are 5 T cell receptor beta chains sequenced from a single sample in a study of blood T cells in healthy people across ages. For the second PCR, which ran for about 7 to 11 cycles, a sample-barcoded 5' primer and a J-beta primer mix were used. TCRdb independently ran MiXCR on the 5' RACE reads; one entry per CDR3 protein. The sample consists of around 1.5 million distinct CDR3 sequences, roughly 32% of them appearing once. Sequenced material: blood. These TCRs come from a woman in her twenties or thirties in good health.

The J gene is TRBJ2-5, the V gene TRBV27; D might be TRBD1 or TRBD2, each matching 6 bases. The V and J ends lost 5 bases and 4 bases respectively, with 17 bases between them. Germline V gives CDR1 MNHEY, CDR2 SMNVEV (reference sequence). The CDR3 has 15 amino acids. CDR3 bases: TGTGCCAGCAGTGGCAGGGGAGGATTGGTAGAGACCCAGTACTTC. Protein: CASSGRGGLVETQYF.

The rearrangement uses TRBV3-1 and TRBJ2-1; 10 bases are shared with TRBD2. Per the germline V gene, CDR1 is LGHDT and CDR2 is YNNKEL (reference sequence). The J segment lost 2 bases and the V segment lost 0 bases, leaving 13 bases of the junction unmatched. The CDR3 is 20 amino acids. CDR3 protein: CASSQDLLGKREGTYNEQFF. DNA for the CDR3: TGTGCCAGCAGCCAAGACCTTCTTGGTAAGCGGGAGGGAACCTACAATGAGCAGTTCTTC.

The chain combines TRBV4-1 with TRBJ2-7, with 8 bases matching TRBD2. V lost 0 bases and J lost 4; bases outside the gene matches: 11. CDR3 length: 17 amino acids. CDR1 is MGHRA, CDR2 YSYEKL, per germline. CDR3 region: CASSQDRRASGFYEQYF. The CDR3 nucleotides read TGCGCCAGCAGCCAAGATAGACGGGCTAGCGGGTTTTACGAGCAGTACTTC.

The chain links TRBV3-1 to TRBJ2-7, with D perhaps being TRBD1 or TRBD2 (5 bases each). Trimming took off 4 bases at V and 5 bases at J, with 18 bases between the two ends. The germline gives CDR1 LGHDT, CDR2 YNNKEL (reference sequence). The CDR3 totals 15 residues. CDR3 sequence reads: CASSPRIPGPHEQYF. CDR3 in DNA: TGTGCCAGCAGCCCGCGTATACCGGGACCCCACGAGCAGTACTTC.

The chain links TRBV5-4 to TRBJ1-1; 8 nucleotides align to TRBD1. The CDR3 spans 16 residues. Unmatched junction bases numbered 9, after V lost 4 bases and J lost 1 base. Germline loops: CDR1 SGHNT, CDR2 YYREEE (reference sequence). In DNA form, the CDR3 reads TGTGCCAGCAGCCAAGCAGTGGGGACAGGGAACACTGAAGCTTTCTTT. It codes for CASSQAVGTGNTEAFF.